Following are 21 T cell receptor beta chains from one sample sequenced in a study of cytomegalovirus exposure and HLA in healthy donors. 60 Vbeta and 13 Jbeta primers were used in PCR. Profiled with immunoSEQ multiplex PCR; TCRdb holds only in-frame clones, not every one. The sample includes 220,000 or so clones. Sequencing was performed on PBMCs. Every receptor here comes from a girl aged 2 to 10 in good health and CMV-seropositive.

This sequence joins TRBV5-1 and TRBJ1-4; D is unresolved. The V gene lost 2 bases and the J gene lost 1 base, with 6 bases spanning the gap. CDR1 is SGHRS, CDR2 YFSETQ, per germline. The CDR3 consists of 14 residues. Written as DNA, the CDR3 is TGCGCCAGCAGCTTCGGTGGAACTAATGAAAAACTGTTTTTT. Its translation: CASSFGGTNEKLFF.

The J gene is TRBJ2-7, the V gene TRBV9; D might be TRBD2 (6 bases). The CDR3 is 15 residues long. Trimming took off 5 bases at V and 4 bases at J, with 19 bases between the two ends. The germline gives CDR1 SGDLS, CDR2 YYNGEE. CDR3 amino acids: CASRAGSASLYEQYF. CDR3 in DNA: TGTGCCAGCAGAGCGGGTTCGGCAAGTCTGTACGAGCAGTACTTC. Full variable domain (remainder filled in from reference TRBV9 and TRBJ2-7): DSGVTQTPKHLITATGQRVTLRCSPRSGDLSVYWYQQSLDQGLQFLIQYYNGEERAKGNILERFSAQQFPDLHSELNLSSLELGDSALYFCASRAGSASLYEQYFGPGTRLTVT.

The J gene is TRBJ2-7, the V gene TRBV10-2; 14 bases agree with TRBD2. Germline V gene data show CDR1 as WSHSY and CDR2 as SAAADI. This CDR3 has 14 residues. V lost 8 bases and J lost 4; bases outside the gene matches: 4. The CDR3 DNA follows: TGCGCCAGCGGGACTAGCGGGAGAGGGTACGAGCAGTACTTC. Encoded protein: CASGTSGRGYEQYF.

V usage is TRBV28 and J usage is TRBJ1-5; D uncertain. The germline CDR1 and CDR2 sequences are MDHEN and SYDVKM. V was clipped by 4 bases and J by 6 bases, with 16 bases between them. CDR3 length: 15 amino acids. CDR3 in amino acids: CASSSGLRVGQPQHF. The CDR3 bases are TGTGCCAGCAGTTCAGGTCTTCGTGTTGGTCAGCCCCAGCATTTT.

The rearrangement uses TRBV2 and TRBJ2-3; 7 nucleotides line up with TRBD1. The V segment lost 8 bases and the J segment 4 bases; nucleotides outside the gene matches: 15. The CDR3 is 16 amino acids. The germline V gene has CDR1 SNHLY and CDR2 FYNNEI. Here the CDR3 DNA reads TGTGCCAGCCTTTTGACAGGGAAAAATACCGCAGATACGCAGTATTTT. Translation: CASLLTGKNTADTQYF.

On this clone: Other nucleotide sequences in the sample specify the same CDR3. This sequence joins TRBV7-2 and TRBJ1-2; weak D call: TRBD1 (6 bases). Germline V CDR1 and CDR2: SGHTA, FQGNSA. This CDR3 is 13 amino acids long. V was shortened by 4 bases and J by 2 bases, with 8 bases between the two germline ends. The chain's CDR3 is CASSSTGNYGYTF. The CDR3 nucleotides are TGTGCCAGCAGCTCGACAGGCAACTATGGCTACACCTTC.

The rearrangement links TRBV29-1 to TRBJ2-2, with 7 positions matching TRBD2. The junction had 4 bases not matched to a gene; V was cut back by 6 bases and J by 3 bases. CDR1 is SQVTM, CDR2 ANQGSEA, per germline. The CDR3 totals 13 residues. The CDR3 DNA reads TGCAGCGTGCGGGGGAGATACACCGGGGAGCTGTTTTTT. Protein product: CSVRGRYTGELFF.

The chain joins TRBV7-8 to TRBJ2-2; tentative D call: TRBD2 (5 bases). Germline CDR1 is SGHVS and CDR2 is FQNEAQ. The V end was cut by 0 bases, the J end by 4 bases, with 6 bases between. The CDR3 length is 14 residues. The CDR3 sequence: CASSLAGITGELFF. The CDR3 nucleotides read TGTGCCAGCAGCTTAGCCGGGATCACCGGGGAGCTGTTTTTT.

The rearrangement links TRBV5-1 to TRBJ2-7; 8 nucleotides agree with TRBD1. CDR1 and CDR2 from the germline V gene are SGHRS and YFSETQ. The CDR3 totals 16 residues. V dropped 3 bases and J dropped 2; count of bases not matched to a gene: 10. The CDR3 DNA is TGCGCCAGCAGCTGGGGGTCTCAGGGGGCCACCTACGAGCAGTACTTC. Amino acids: CASSWGSQGATYEQYF.

The gene calls are TRBV7-2 and TRBJ2-3; perhaps TRBD1 as D (5 bases). Germline CDR1 reads SGHTA; CDR2 reads FQGNSA. The CDR3 is made up of 17 amino acids. Trimming stripped 2 bases from V and 4 bases from J, with 19 bases between. The DNA for the CDR3 is TGTGCCAGCAGCTTATTAGGGTCAGGGTCGTTAGCAGATACGCAGTATTTT. Its protein product is CASSLLGSGSLADTQYF.

V gene TRBV18 combines with J gene TRBJ1-1; D gene uncertain. The length of the CDR3 is 13 residues. CDR1 is KGHSH and CDR2 is LQKENI in the germline V gene. CDR3 protein: CTTREATGTEAFF. Written as DNA, the CDR3 is TGTACGACACGGGAGGCTACCGGGACTGAAGCTTTCTTT.

The chain combines TRBV5-4 with TRBJ2-1; TRBD2 might be the D (6 bases). Per the germline V gene, CDR1 is SGHNT and CDR2 is YYREEE (reference sequence). This CDR3 is built from 13 residues. The germline V and J ends were trimmed by 10 bases and 3 bases, with 14 bases remaining between them. DNA for the CDR3: TGTGCCGGACAAGGCGGGATCTACAATGAGCAGTTCTTC. This gives the protein CAGQGGIYNEQFF. Variable domain in full (rest from reference TRBV5-4 and TRBJ2-1): ETGVTQSPTHLIKTRGQQVTLRCSSQSGHNTVSWYQQALGQGPQFIFQYYREEENGRGNFPPRFSGLQFPNYSSELNVNALELDDSALYLCAGQGGIYNEQFFGPGTRLTVL.

V usage is TRBV27 and J usage is TRBJ1-5, with D tentatively TRBD1 (5 bases). Trimming shortened V by 5 bases and J by 2 bases, and 13 bases separated the two germline ends. There are 15 residues in the CDR3. Germline V gives CDR1 MNHEY, CDR2 SMNVEV (reference sequence). The CDR3 DNA follows: TGTGCCAGCAGTGGGAGGGGCTGGGGCAATCAGCCCCAGCATTTT. Protein: CASSGRGWGNQPQHF.

The chain carries TRBV5-1 and TRBJ2-7, with 8 bases identical to TRBD2. Germline CDR1 is SGHRS and CDR2 is YFSETQ. The CDR3 spans 13 residues. Germline trimming cut 7 bases from V and 0 bases from J; bases unmatched to any gene: 3. This CDR3 reads CASRGTSSYEQYF. The CDR3 DNA reads TGCGCCAGCCGGGGGACTAGCTCCTACGAGCAGTACTTC.

The rearrangement links TRBV11-2 to TRBJ2-7; TRBD2 might be the D (5 bases). Germline V CDR1 and CDR2: SGHAT, FQNNGV. The CDR3 covers 15 residues. V shed 5 bases and J shed 2 bases, with 16 bases lying between them. CDR3 amino acids: CASSRLSRRAYEQYF. The CDR3 DNA is TGTGCCAGCAGCCGATTGTCTCGGCGGGCCTACGAGCAGTACTTC.

The genes are TRBV28 and TRBJ2-3; D remains unclear. The V gene's germline CDR1 is MDHEN and CDR2 SYDVKM. This CDR3 is built from 14 residues. V was trimmed by 6 bases and J by 2 bases, leaving 12 bases between them. The CDR3 loop reads CASSARQFTDTQYF. Written as DNA, the CDR3 is TGTGCCAGCAGCGCTCGACAATTCACAGATACGCAGTATTTT.

The chain couples TRBV7-8 to TRBJ2-2; perhaps TRBD1 as D (6 bases). CDR3 length equals 19 residues. Germline V gene sequence: CDR1 SGHVS, CDR2 FQNEAQ. V shed 6 bases and J shed 1 base, with 24 bases lying between them. The DNA of the CDR3 is TGTGCCAGCAGTCAGTTTCGGCCGAAGAGACAGGTGAACACCGGGGAGCTGTTTTTT. It translates to CASSQFRPKRQVNTGELFF.

The CDR3 DNA reads TGTGCCAGCAGTGAATCGACTAGAGGGAGCGATGAGCAGTTCTTC. This codes for CASSESTRGSDEQFF. V gene TRBV25-1 combines with J gene TRBJ2-1, with D possibly TRBD2 on 6 matching bases. The length of the CDR3 is 15 residues. V lost 1 base to trimming and J lost 8 bases, with 15 bases between them. Germline loops: CDR1 MGHDK, CDR2 SYGVNS. Based on the CDR3 plus reference TRBV25-1 and TRBJ2-1, the full variable domain is EADIYQTPRYLVIGTGKKITLECSQTMGHDKMYWYQQDPGMELHLIHYSYGVNSTEKGDLSSESTVSRIRTEHFPLTLESARPSHTSQYLCASSESTRGSDEQFFGPGTRLTVL.

This rearrangement joins TRBV28 to TRBJ2-5; D unresolved. Germline CDR1 reads MDHEN; CDR2 reads SYDVKM. CDR3 length equals 14 residues. Trimming shortened V by 3 bases and J by 2 bases, and 10 bases separated the two germline ends. The chain's CDR3 is CASSFGQLQETQYF. The DNA for the CDR3 is TGTGCCAGCAGTTTTGGGCAGCTTCAAGAGACCCAGTACTTC.

This sequence joins TRBV5-6 and TRBJ2-5, with 10 bases fitting TRBD2. Germline V gene data show CDR1 as SGHDT and CDR2 as YYEEEE. V shed 4 bases and J 5 bases; nucleotides not matched to a gene: 14. CDR3 length equals 17 residues. The DNA for the CDR3 is TGTGCCAGCAGCCTATCGGTGGCTAGCGGGAGTAGGGAGACCCAGTACTTC. It specifies CASSLSVASGSRETQYF.

V usage is TRBV10-3 and J usage is TRBJ1-1; D perhaps matches TRBD1 (5 bases). V was cut by 6 bases and J by 0 bases, with 23 bases left in between. This CDR3 region has 18 residues. Germline V gene data show CDR1 as ENHRY and CDR2 as SYGVKD. The CDR3 spells CAIRAFGTPTDMNTEAFF. The DNA of the CDR3 is TGTGCCATCAGAGCCTTTGGGACTCCGACTGACATGAACACTGAAGCTTTCTTT.